This T cell receptor beta chain was recovered during a study of cytomegalovirus exposure and HLA in healthy donors (dated by TCRdb to the late 2010s). Background for the entire study: According to an earlier analysis of 587 of the donors, about 180 million T cells yielded over 100 million unique TCR beta sequences and more than 250 Gb of sequence data. An early release that covered about 600 HLA-typed donors contained 300 to 350 gigabases of sequencing data and approximately 85 million unique TCR sequences. The genetic ancestry cluster associated with self-reported Caucasian donors included roughly four fifths of the roughly 410 genotyped donors. The study aimed to test whether signatures of past pathogen exposure could be identified by cataloging public T cell receptors. The study used immunosequencing to profile the T cell repertoires of approximately 690 subjects and linked those repertoires to cytomegalovirus serostatus. Besides the first cohort of 550 to 750 subjects, a separate validation cohort made up of roughly 120 different subjects was used. To predict cytomegalovirus infection status, the study combined high-throughput TCR immunosequencing, statistical association of individual TCRs with disease status, and machine learning. A later analysis re-examined previously published TCR beta repertoires from more than 550 donors and added high-resolution HLA genotyping to investigate patterns of TCR occurrence. Rather than drawing on any new phenotypic data, the later analysis identified candidate immune exposures from TCR beta sequences and the way those sequences occurred across donors. To decide whether each TCR beta V gene segment behaved as functional or pseudogenic, an earlier analysis of 587 of the donors relied on high-throughput TCR beta sequencing. Donor age, sex, ethnicity and CMV serostatus were compiled alongside the repertoire data. In a later genetic analysis, genome-wide SNP genotypes for 398 of the 666 donors were used, and that subset was treated as a discovery cohort. All discovery cohort repertoires had been generated on a single sequencing platform. HLA typing included class I and class II loci at four-digit resolution. The number of donors typed differed by locus, with roughly 620-630 for A, B, C, DRB1 and DQB1, more than 500 for DQA1, over 600 for DPA1, and some 470 for DPB1. Five DR-DQ haplotypes were treated as single units for association and clustering because of strong linkage in the cohort. Among about 400 genotyped donors of the cohort, an average of approximately 240,000 unique TCR beta nucleotide sequences was sequenced per donor, of which approximately 19% were non-productive. What the study reported, not specific to this receptor: According to the authors, the approach could potentially be generalized to other disease states and immunological phenotypes. In the study, 164 TCR beta chains were listed as associated with cytomegalovirus. Broadly in line with IMGT annotations, most TCR beta V segments showed up in productive rearrangements about 87% or about 30% of the time in an earlier analysis of 587 of the donors. A few of the identified cytomegalovirus-associated TCR beta chains were confirmed in vitro to be specific for cytomegalovirus antigens. A later analysis found that most CMV-associated TCR beta chains appeared HLA-restricted, with HLA associations seemingly driven largely by CMV exposure. Correlated functional status among segregating V segments might reflect linkage disequilibrium, but an unknown experimental factor could not be ruled out. V-gene and J-gene trimming of TCR beta chains was associated with a missense DCLRE1C variant in a later genetic analysis, and the association was replicated in an independent cohort. Compared with equally common non-associated chains, HLA-associated TCR beta chains in a later analysis were more clonally expanded and had lower generation probabilities. CMV serostatus was the only immune exposure information available for the cohort. This cohort had only TCR beta chains sequenced, and the lack of alpha or paired-chain data limited which features could be detected. A later analysis found that TCR association rates varied across HLA loci, with DRB1 alleles showing the most associated TCRs and HLA-C alleles the fewest. Because counts were too low, fewer than 20 rarely observed V segments, including chromosome 9 orphons, were excluded from the earlier analysis of 587 of the donors. In a later analysis, several top co-occurrence clusters were reported to appear linked to parvovirus B19, influenza, CMV and Epstein-Barr virus. A further reported finding was that TCR beta sequences accurately predicted the HLA-A and HLA-B alleles for most subjects in the first cohort. Sequencing depth was assumed to be roughly uniform across donors in the presence/absence analyses, though that assumption may not hold. When HLA alleles, especially DR and DQ, strongly co-occurred, TCR associations were difficult to assign to individual alleles. Because HLA typing was unavailable for some donors at each locus, only the typed subset was used in association tests. A later analysis associated 15,000 to 20,000 TCR beta sequences with specific HLA alleles at a false discovery rate of 0.05. According to a later genetic analysis, donors in an Asian-associated ancestry cluster had fewer N-insertions in productive TCRs than the roughly 670-donor mean. The classifier was reported to diagnose cytomegalovirus status with high specificity and sensitivity in both the original cohort and the validation cohort. A cluster of highly shared sequence variants was judged likely to be a technical artifact of the sequencing pipeline. Most TCR sequences were seen in very few donors, while some public TCRs were found in many individuals.

About this clone: This receptor's antigen is unknown. Base qualities are missing; no much larger clone stands one base away.

The cohort consisted of 650 to 700 healthy bone marrow donors. At the time of sampling, all cohort members were nominally healthy, though unrecorded immune exposures were likely present. The donor tested CMV seronegative and was one of the 352 seronegative cohort members. Each donor provided a peripheral blood sample, and peripheral blood mononuclear cells were used for TCR beta sequencing. The Qiagen DNeasy Blood Extraction Kit was used to extract genomic DNA from the blood cell samples. Libraries came from the immunoSEQ multiplex PCR assay. A mixture of 60 forward primers for TCR Vbeta segments and 13 reverse primers for TCR Jbeta segments was used in the multiplex PCR. A multiplex PCR assay on genomic DNA amplified the CDR3 region of rearranged TCR beta genes. Amplified TCR beta libraries were sequenced as 87-base-pair reads on the Illumina HiSeq System. As for the original processing: A later analysis tallied around 82 million unique TCR beta chains across the 666 repertoires, and some 12 million of those chains were shared by two or more donors. To remove PCR and sequencing errors, raw reads were error-corrected and collapsed into unique sequences using a nearest-neighbor algorithm that merged closely related sequences. To assign V, D and J gene segments, CDR3 sequences were aligned to IMGT reference sequences. For a sequence to be retained, a match of at least six nucleotides to both a V gene segment and a J gene segment was required. A rearrangement was called productive if the CDR3 had no stop codons and remained in frame with V and J, and every other rearrangement was called non-productive. Following IMGT convention, CDR3 was defined as the stretch from the second conserved V-encoded cysteine to the conserved J-encoded phenylalanine. The earlier analysis of fewer than 750 of the donors excluded sequences that lacked an unambiguous match to a single V gene segment. An earlier analysis of fewer than 750 of the donors called V segments functional above 56.7% productive rearrangements and segregating when the between-donor standard deviation exceeded 5%. A statistical classification framework was developed to diagnose cytomegalovirus status using the catalog of TCR beta chain sequences. A later analysis assigned V and J genes by comparing TCR nucleotide sequences with IMGT/GENE-DB human TR gene sequences. A later analysis assigned CDR3 sequences and most-parsimonious VDJ recombination scenarios with the TCRdist pipeline. A later analysis defined each TCR beta chain by its CDR3 amino acid sequence plus V-gene family, and excluded reads lacking a unique V-gene family. As a way to deal with suspected cross-contamination and a sequencing artifact, a later analysis dropped 450 to 600 nucleotide sequences that were highly shared and had low generation probability. For each public chain, a later analysis derived a clonal expansion index from normalized ranks of inferred template counts within each repertoire. In a later analysis, generation probabilities were computed using a VDJ recombination model fitted to out-of-frame rearrangements, and the results were checked against IGoR. In a later analysis, hypergeometric tests were used to score TCR-TCR, TCR-HLA and TCR-CMV co-occurrence, with a repertoire-size bias correction applied to TCR pairs. To estimate false discovery rates, a later analysis permuted the HLA or CMV assignments 20 times. A later analysis grouped co-occurring TCRs with DBSCAN, adding TCRdist sequence similarity when clustering within HLA-allele-positive subsets. Repertoires with fewer than 30,000 or more than 120,000 public chains were left out of co-occurrence clustering, as were about 5 repertoires with anomalous nucleotide sharing. Entries here come from immuneACCESS through TCRdb and include only in-frame sequences with V and J called. Some clones fail to appear in such tables; in the studies checked, an unresolved V gene covers under half of the shortfall, and the cause of the remainder is unknown. D and trimming come from the DNA, and the V and J calls and clone size come from that table. This sample lists approximately 100,000 clones; more than 65% were detected once. The ten largest account for around 1.2% of the sample.

This TCR derives from a woman aged 18 to 35 in good health and CMV-seronegative. Sequenced material: PBMCs.

CDR3 protein: CASSSQRDIMETQYF. The nucleotide sequence is given as TGTGCCAGCAGCTCGCAAAGGGACATCATGGAGACCCAGTACTTC. The sequence links TRBV7-2 to TRBJ2-5, with TRBD1 perhaps the D gene, on 6 matching bases. Counted from cysteine to phenylalanine, this CDR3 has 15 amino acids. Of all the DNA, just the CDR3 is kept, 45 bases in frame from base 1. CDR1 SGHTA and CDR2 FQGNSA were looked up in the germline V gene. V gives up 4 bases and J gives up 5 bases, and the segment between their germline ends measures 17 bases.